The sequence of this T cell receptor (beta chain) was determined in a study of CD8 T cells in ankylosing spondylitis. Regarding the study as a whole: Within ankylosing spondylitis blood, a TCR beta motif made up of under 10 highly homologous variants appeared to be characteristic.

In making TCR beta libraries, quantitative 5'-RACE with molecular barcodes was used. One entry per CDR3 protein, called by TCRdb with MiXCR from the 5' RACE reads. The sample has 500,000 to 550,000 distinct CDR3 sequences, about an eighth seen once; the top ten hold nearly 7%. This clonotype turned up a few times. No antigen is known for it. CDR1 and CDR2 from the germline V gene are MNHEY and SVGAGI. The CDR3 spans 15 residues. V gave up 0 bases and J gave up 5 bases, with 12 bases separating them. Sequenced sample: blood, either unsorted or a sorted T cell fraction (not recorded which). The TCR sequence derives from a male donor with ankylosing spondylitis. J is TRBJ2-3 and V is TRBV6-5, with D perhaps assigned TRBD1 or TRBD2 (5 bases each). CDR3 residues: CASSYSNVGVDTQYF. Written as DNA, the CDR3 is TGTGCCAGCAGTTACTCTAACGTGGGGGTAGATACGCAGTATTTT.